These 31 T cell receptor beta chains share one sample of origin, sequenced in a study of human T cells and chemical hapten exposure. TCRdb ran MiXCR on the RACE reads and lists one entry per CDR3 protein. The repertoire includes more than 70,000 distinct CDR3 sequences, around a tenth of them detected once, and 1.6% sits in the top ten. The time point was: patch test 2, 6 weeks after DPC sensitization. Noted treatment: therapeutic diphenylcyclopropenone sensitization with weekly scalp DPC. The source was whole blood, collected in connection with sensitization to the hapten diphenylcyclopropenone (DPC). The receptors were sampled from a man younger than 35 with alopecia areata. Some clones in this sample may be carry-over from other donors' samples.

This clonotype was picked up a small number of times. The chain combines TRBV10-3 with TRBJ2-2, with a possible D match to TRBD1 (6 bases). Deletions cut 4 bases from V and 0 bases from J, with 9 bases between. Germline CDR1 reads ENHRY; CDR2 reads SYGVKD. The CDR3 runs to 15 residues. Here the CDR3 reads CAISGQAANTGELFF. CDR3 nucleotides: TGTGCCATCAGTGGACAGGCTGCGAACACCGGGGAGCTGTTTTTT.

The chain combines TRBV7-9 with TRBJ2-5; D remains ambiguous. The CDR3 length is 13 residues. Germline values: CDR1 SEHNR, CDR2 FQNEAQ (reference sequence). The V end lost 1 base, the J end lost 13 bases, and 16 bases lay between the germline ends. The CDR3 nucleotides are TGTGCCAGCAGCTTAGATACGAATATCTACCGGTACTTC. Translation: CASSLDTNIYRYF.

The sample holds many counts of this clonotype. The rearrangement links TRBV29-1 to TRBJ1-3, with TRBD1 matching 9 bases. Trimming at V came to 6 bases and at J to 8 bases, leaving 14 bases not matched to a gene. This CDR3 has 15 amino acids. The germline V gene encodes CDR1 SQVTM and CDR2 ANQGSEA. The CDR3 loop is CSVVPGTGIGDTIYF. The CDR3 bases are TGCAGCGTCGTCCCTGGGACAGGGATCGGGGACACCATATATTTT. Using reference TRBV29-1 and TRBJ1-3 for the parts outside the CDR3, the full variable domain is SAVISQKPSRDICQRGTSLTIQCQVDSQVTMMFWYRQQPGQSLTLIATANQGSEATYESGFVIDKFPISRPNLTFSTLTVSNMSPEDSSIYLCSVVPGTGIGDTIYFGEGSWLTVV.

This clonotype was found many times. J is TRBJ2-3 and V is TRBV6-6; D tentatively fits TRBD1 or TRBD2 (5 bases each). CDR1 is MNHNY and CDR2 is SVGAGI in the germline V gene (reference sequence). The CDR3 length is 12 residues. V shed 4 bases and J shed 5 bases, with 7 bases lying between them. The CDR3 nucleotides are TGTGCCAGCAGTTGGGACGTAGATACGCAGTATTTT. Translated: CASSWDVDTQYF.

The chain recombines TRBV9 with TRBJ2-2, with a possible D match to TRBD2 (5 bases). The CDR3 has 15 amino acids. V dropped 4 bases and J dropped 3 bases, with 13 bases sitting between them. Looked up from germline, CDR1 is SGDLS and CDR2 is YYNGEE. The CDR3 region has the DNA TGTGCCAGCAGCCCCACCACGGGGTACACCGGGGAGCTGTTTTTT. Translation gives CASSPTTGYTGELFF.

The rearrangement links TRBV9 to TRBJ1-1, with no clear D. Deletions cut 3 bases from V and 9 bases from J, with 9 bases between. CDR3 length: 11 residues. Germline V CDR1 and CDR2: SGDLS, YYNGEE. CDR3 in amino acids: CASSDTEKAFF. The CDR3, as DNA: TGTGCCAGCAGCGATACAGAGAAAGCTTTCTTT.

The chain's CDR3 is CASSLTLRGAGTSSYNEQFF. DNA of the CDR3: TGCGCCAGCAGCCTCACTTTGAGGGGAGCGGGGACAAGCTCCTACAATGAGCAGTTCTTC. The chain has TRBV5-1 and TRBJ2-1; weak D call: TRBD2 (7 bases). Germline V gives CDR1 SGHRS, CDR2 YFSETQ. V lost 4 bases, J lost 0 bases, and 26 bases lay in between. This CDR3 region has 20 residues.

This clonotype was counted many times. This chain uses TRBV29-1 with TRBJ1-2; a weak D match, TRBD1 (5 bases). This CDR3 has 15 residues. Trimming cost V 1 base and J 7 bases, with 19 bases left between them. From germline, CDR1 is SQVTM and CDR2 ANQGSEA. The CDR3 DNA is TGCAGCGTTGAAGGTTCCCCCGGGGCTTTTAGTGGCTACACCTTC. This sequence encodes CSVEGSPGAFSGYTF.

This clonotype was seen repeatedly, ten times or more. The CDR3 DNA is TGCAGTGCCCCGAGCAGCTTAGATACGCAGTATTTT. It encodes CSAPSSLDTQYF. This chain connects TRBV20-1 to TRBJ2-3; no reliable D call. CDR1 and CDR2 from the germline V gene are DFQATT and SNEGSKA (reference sequence). The V end lost 6 bases, the J end lost 5 bases, and 12 bases lay between the germline ends. There are 12 residues in the CDR3.

The chain couples TRBV5-4 to TRBJ2-5; 8 bases map to TRBD2. This CDR3 spans 15 amino acids. Per germline, CDR1 SGHNT and CDR2 YYREEE (reference sequence). J gave up 4 bases and V 0 bases, and 5 bases lay outside the gene matches. For the CDR3, the DNA is TGTGCCAGCAGCTTGGACCCACGGGAGGGAGAGACCCAGTACTTC. It translates to CASSLDPREGETQYF. The full variable domain, its missing parts supplied by reference TRBV5-4 and TRBJ2-5, is ETGVTQSPTHLIKTRGQQVTLRCSSQSGHNTVSWYQQALGQGPQFIFQYYREEENGRGNFPPRFSGLQFPNYSSELNVNALELDDSALYLCASSLDPREGETQYFGPGTRLLVL.

The rearrangement joins TRBV3-1 to TRBJ2-2; D may be TRBD2 (6 bases). The V end lost 1 base, the J end lost 2 bases, and 11 bases lay between the germline ends. This CDR3 has 16 amino acids. Germline assignment: CDR1 LGHDT and CDR2 YNNKEL (reference sequence). This chain's CDR3 is CASSQAGTVNTGELFF. CDR3 sequence (DNA): TGTGCCAGCAGCCAAGCCGGGACTGTAAACACCGGGGAGCTGTTTTTT.

This clonotype was seen many times. This chain uses TRBV11-2 with TRBJ2-5; tentatively, D is TRBD1 (6 bases). The CDR3 sequence is 14 residues long. Germline loops: CDR1 SGHAT, CDR2 FQNNGV. The V and J ends lost 1 base and 1 base respectively, with 7 bases between them. CDR3 protein: CASSLVGAQETQYF. CDR3 in DNA: TGTGCCAGCAGCTTAGTGGGGGCCCAAGAGACCCAGTACTTC. The complete variable domain, with remaining parts taken from reference TRBV11-2 and TRBJ2-5, reads EAGVAQSPRYKIIEKRQSVAFWCNPISGHATLYWYQQILGQGPKLLIQFQNNGVVDDSQLPKDRFSAERLKGVDSTLKIQPAKLEDSAVYLCASSLVGAQETQYFGPGTRLLVL.

This clonotype has just a few counts. The chain is built from TRBV6-5 and TRBJ2-2; TRBD2 matches 7 bases. The CDR3 length is 15 residues. Germline CDR1 and CDR2: MNHEY and SVGAGI. The J segment lost 2 bases and the V segment lost 2 bases, leaving 2 bases of the junction unmatched. The CDR3 sequence is CASSYRGVNTGELFF. The CDR3 DNA reads as TGTGCCAGCAGTTACCGGGGGGTTAACACCGGGGAGCTGTTTTTT.

The chain uses TRBV4-3 and TRBJ1-6; D not resolved. Trimming removed 0 bases at V and 2 bases at J, with 8 bases between. The CDR3 loop spans 16 amino acids. The germline V gene has CDR1 LGHNA and CDR2 YSLEER. CDR3 region: CASSQEVRPYNSPLHF. Written as DNA, the CDR3 is TGCGCCAGCAGCCAAGAAGTGAGGCCCTATAATTCACCCCTCCACTTT.

This chain connects TRBV27 to TRBJ2-3, with a possible D match to TRBD2 (6 bases). There are 14 residues in the CDR3. V lost 5 bases, J lost 8 bases, and 17 bases lay in between. Looked up from germline, CDR1 is MNHEY and CDR2 is SMNVEV (reference sequence). CDR3 sequence: CASSPLGGAGTQYF. The CDR3 bases are TGTGCCAGCAGTCCCCTCGGGGGAGCGGGTACGCAGTATTTT.

The chain recombines TRBV5-6 with TRBJ2-7; TRBD1 matches at 8 bases. The CDR3 is made up of 15 amino acids. J was trimmed by 4 bases and V by 1 base; bases with no gene match: 7. CDR1 and CDR2 (germline): SGHDT, YYEEEE. Written as DNA, the CDR3 is TGTGCCAGCAGCTTGATGGACAGGGTCTTATACGAGCAGTACTTC. This codes for CASSLMDRVLYEQYF.

Worth noting for this clonotype: An end of the junction differs from the germline gene, which may be a read error. The chain is built from TRBV12-3 or TRBV12-4 and TRBJ1-4; weak D call: TRBD1 (5 bases). CDR3 length: 13 amino acids. This CDR3 reads CASTARVSEKPFF. The CDR3 bases are TGTGCCAGCACGGCCAGGGTCAGTGAAAAACCGTTTTTT.

V and J are TRBV5-1 and TRBJ2-5; D is unclear. The CDR3 is 14 amino acids. CDR1 and CDR2 from the germline V gene are SGHRS and YFSETQ. The V end was cut by 4 bases, the J end by 1 base, with 11 bases between. The CDR3 sequence is CASSADRSQETQYF. The DNA of the CDR3 is TGCGCCAGCAGCGCGGATAGATCCCAAGAGACCCAGTACTTC.

This clonotype was picked up a small number of times. This chain joins TRBV2 and TRBJ2-7, with 12 bases fitting TRBD2. Germline V gives CDR1 SNHLY, CDR2 FYNNEI. Losses at the gene ends were 6 bases for V and 6 bases for J; bases not matched to a gene: 9. The CDR3 extends over 15 amino acids. The CDR3 loop is CASRDRTSGAFEQYF. CDR3 nucleotide sequence: TGTGCCAGCAGGGATCGGACTAGCGGGGCTTTCGAGCAGTACTTC. Full variable domain (missing parts from reference TRBV2 and TRBJ2-7): EPEVTQTPSHQVTQMGQEVILRCVPISNHLYFYWYRQILGQKVEFLVSFYNNEISEKSEIFDDQFSVERPDGSNFTLKIRSTKLEDSAMYFCASRDRTSGAFEQYFGPGTRLTVT.

This chain uses TRBV7-3 with TRBJ2-2; TRBD1 matches 11 bases. Germline lookup yields CDR1 SGHTA and CDR2 FQGTGA. Trimming at V came to 5 bases and at J to 4 bases, leaving 9 bases not matched to a gene. The CDR3 has 17 residues. In nucleotides, the CDR3 is TGTGCCAGCAGCGCGAGGACAGGGGGCTCGTCCACCGGGGAGCTGTTTTTT. It translates to CASSARTGGSSTGELFF. The whole variable domain, remainder taken from reference TRBV7-3 and TRBJ2-2, is GAGVSQTPSNKVTEKGKYVELRCDPISGHTALYWYRQSLGQGPEFLIYFQGTGAADDSGLPNDRFFAVRPEGSVSTLKIQRTERGDSAVYLCASSARTGGSSTGELFFGEGSRLTVL.

V is TRBV7-9 and J is TRBJ1-5; 11 bases fit TRBD1. This CDR3 contains 14 residues. In germline, CDR1 is SEHNR, CDR2 FQNEAQ (reference sequence). V dropped 5 bases and J dropped 7; count of bases not matched to a gene: 4. CDR3 sequence (DNA): TGTGCCAGCAGCCGGACAGGGGGCAGCCAGCCCCAGCATTTT. Translation: CASSRTGGSQPQHF.

This clonotype has a handful of counts. The chain joins TRBV9 to TRBJ2-7; D may be TRBD1 (6 bases). This CDR3 is 15 amino acids long. Germline V gene sequence: CDR1 SGDLS, CDR2 YYNGEE. V shed 3 bases and J shed 6 bases, with 19 bases lying between them. The CDR3 DNA reads TGTGCCAGCAGCGGGCCGGGACCGAGGGGGAGCGAGCAGTACTTC. Translating gives CASSGPGPRGSEQYF.

Ten or more counts support this clonotype. This chain joins TRBV7-3 and TRBJ1-1; maybe TRBD1 (6 bases). This CDR3 contains 16 residues. Germline V lookup: CDR1 SGHTA, CDR2 FQGTGA. V lost 0 bases to trimming and J lost 4 bases, with 15 bases between them. DNA for the CDR3: TGTGCCAGCAGCTTAACACAGACCGGGGGCCGCACTGAAGCTTTCTTT. It codes for CASSLTQTGGRTEAFF.

V and J are TRBV5-4 and TRBJ2-3; 12 nucleotides align to TRBD2. CDR3 length: 16 residues. The germline V gene has CDR1 SGHNT and CDR2 YYREEE (reference sequence). J gave up 5 bases and V 4 bases, and 8 bases lay outside the gene matches. The CDR3 sequence is CASSQRLAGAVDTQYF. CDR3 coding DNA: TGTGCCAGCAGCCAACGACTAGCGGGGGCCGTAGATACGCAGTATTTT.

This clonotype was seen many times. This chain joins TRBV7-6 and TRBJ2-5; D may match TRBD1 or TRBD2 (5 bases each). Deletions cut 1 base from V and 5 bases from J, with 11 bases between. The CDR3 is made up of 14 amino acids. Germline CDR1 and CDR2: SGHVS and FNYEAQ. The CDR3 protein is CASSLEAEGETQYF. The CDR3 region has the DNA TGTGCCAGCAGCTTAGAGGCCGAGGGGGAGACCCAGTACTTC.

This rearrangement joins TRBV29-1 to TRBJ2-3; tentatively, D is TRBD1 (5 bases). Germline-derived CDR1 and CDR2 are SQVTM and ANQGSEA. There are 9 residues in the CDR3. Trimming pared 1 base from V and 14 bases from J, leaving 7 bases between. DNA for the CDR3: TGCAGCGTTGAAGGGGGCAGGTATTTT. This sequence encodes CSVEGGRYF.

This clonotype has only a few counts. The genes are TRBV6-5 and TRBJ2-7; 11 nucleotides match TRBD1. Trimming cost V 6 bases and J 5 bases; bases outside gene matches: 9. Germline V gene lookup returns CDR1 MNHEY and CDR2 SVGAGI. The CDR3 contains 15 residues. The CDR3 DNA sequence: TGTGCCAGCAGAACCGGGACAGGGGGAGGGAACGAGCAGTACTTC. This codes for CASRTGTGGGNEQYF.

At least ten counts were recorded for this clonotype. The rearrangement joins TRBV12-3 or TRBV12-4 to TRBJ2-2; 11 bases match TRBD2. The CDR3 spans 15 residues. The trim removed 4 bases at V and 7 bases at J, leaving 5 bases unmatched. The CDR3 DNA reads TGTGCCAGCAGTTACCCGGGACTAGCGGACGGGGAGCTGTTTTTT. Amino acids: CASSYPGLADGELFF.

CDR3 residues: CSVEEGGLISYNEQFF. Written as DNA, the CDR3 is TGCAGCGTTGAAGAAGGAGGTCTTATCTCCTACAATGAGCAGTTCTTC. The chain recombines TRBV29-1 with TRBJ2-1, with TRBD2 as a possible D gene (5 bases). Germline CDR1 and CDR2: SQVTM and ANQGSEA. The CDR3 has 16 residues. Trimming removed 0 bases from V and 0 bases from J, with 12 bases in between.

There are many counts of this clonotype. The chain couples TRBV10-3 to TRBJ1-5; D may be TRBD1 (5 bases). CDR3 length: 15 residues. Germline loops: CDR1 ENHRY, CDR2 SYGVKD. Trimming took 3 bases from V and 7 from J, leaving 16 bases between them. CDR3 coding DNA: TGTGCCATCAGTGAACGCAGGGACGTGGGGCAGCCCCAGCATTTT. This sequence encodes CAISERRDVGQPQHF.

Only a few counts were recorded for this clonotype. CDR3 sequence reads: CSAPLTGAAGYTF. The CDR3 region has the DNA TGCAGCGCCCCGCTCACTGGGGCGGCTGGCTACACCTTC. V gene TRBV29-1 combines with J gene TRBJ1-2; D may be TRBD1 (5 bases). V lost 7 bases and J lost 7, with 19 bases in between. The CDR3 covers 13 residues. Per the germline V gene, CDR1 is SQVTM and CDR2 is ANQGSEA. Complete variable domain (other parts from reference TRBV29-1 and TRBJ1-2): SAVISQKPSRDICQRGTSLTIQCQVDSQVTMMFWYRQQPGQSLTLIATANQGSEATYESGFVIDKFPISRPNLTFSTLTVSNMSPEDSSIYLCSAPLTGAAGYTFGSGTRLTVV.